This entry concerns a single T cell receptor beta chain. The source of the sample is a study of cytomegalovirus exposure and HLA in healthy donors. Trimming removed 1 base from V and 4 bases from J, with 13 bases in between. Germline CDR1 and CDR2: SEHNR and FQNEAQ (reference sequence). This CDR3 has 15 residues. With 60 Vbeta and 13 Jbeta primers, the PCR was carried out. Clones were read by immunoSEQ multiplex PCR, and TCRdb kept only the in-frame ones, dropping some. The repertoire holds 100,000 to 150,000 clones, with around three quarters as singletons. Sequencing was done on a sample of PBMCs. The chain combines TRBV7-9 with TRBJ2-5, with D perhaps TRBD1 (6 bases). The sequence was obtained from a woman between 40 and 55 years old in good health and CMV-seropositive. DNA for the CDR3: TGTGCCAGCAGCTTAGTAACAGGGTGGAGAGAGACCCAGTACTTC. Encoded protein: CASSLVTGWRETQYF.